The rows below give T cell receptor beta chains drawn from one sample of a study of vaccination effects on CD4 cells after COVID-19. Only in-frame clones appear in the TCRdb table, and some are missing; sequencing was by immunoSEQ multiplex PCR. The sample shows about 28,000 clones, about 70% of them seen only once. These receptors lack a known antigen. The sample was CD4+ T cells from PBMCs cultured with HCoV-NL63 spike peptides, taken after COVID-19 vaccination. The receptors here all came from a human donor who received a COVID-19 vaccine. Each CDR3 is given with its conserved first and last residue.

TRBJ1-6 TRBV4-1 CASSQSKGVSWNSPLHF
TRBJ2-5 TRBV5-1 CASSRGQGRETQYF
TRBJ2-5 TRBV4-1 CASSQIGAGVSQETQYF
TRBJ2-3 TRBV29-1 CSPSGADTQYF
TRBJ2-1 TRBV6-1 CASSELAGGHNEQFF
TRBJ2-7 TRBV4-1 CASSQEEGGGAYEQYF
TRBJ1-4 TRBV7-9 CASSLGEGANEKLFF
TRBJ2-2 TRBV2 CASSPTGVGELFF
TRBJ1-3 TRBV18 CASSPGTGGFGNTIYF
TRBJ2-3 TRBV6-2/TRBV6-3 CASSPQGGNTDTQYF
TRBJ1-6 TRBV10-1 CASTRDTANNSPLHF
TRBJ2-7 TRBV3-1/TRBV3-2 CASSHGTSGGAGYEQYF
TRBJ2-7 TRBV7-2 CASSRTSGSSYEQYF
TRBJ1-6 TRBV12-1 CASSIEAPFNSPLHF
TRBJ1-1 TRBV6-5 CASSSNRDRAYTEAFF
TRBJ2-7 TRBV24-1 CATSDFGTEQYF
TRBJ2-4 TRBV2 CASSTGTRHSYF
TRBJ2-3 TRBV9 CASSVDPGGAPDTQYF
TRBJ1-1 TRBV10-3 CAISEGRDTEAFF
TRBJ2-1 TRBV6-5 CASWDSGRPYNEQFF
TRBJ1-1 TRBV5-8 CASSLPRSVGGSHMNTEAFF
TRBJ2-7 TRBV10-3 CAISESGLHYEQYF
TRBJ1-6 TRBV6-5 CASSNNRDSPLHF
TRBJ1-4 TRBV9 CASSVGVSATNEKLFF
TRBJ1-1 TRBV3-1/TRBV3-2 CASSRTKSQPLNTEAFF
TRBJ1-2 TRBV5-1 CASSLGQPQNYGYTF
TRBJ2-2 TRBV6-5 CASRVSGNTGELFF
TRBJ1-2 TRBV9 CASSASHGGYGYTF
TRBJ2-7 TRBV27 CASSASSGRLYEQYF
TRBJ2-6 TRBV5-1 CASSLSGQARSGANVLTF
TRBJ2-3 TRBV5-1 CASSLGDFQRTQYF
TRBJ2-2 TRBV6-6 CASSYGQGNTGELFF
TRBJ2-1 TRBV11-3 CASSVQGNNEQFF
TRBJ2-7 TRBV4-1 CASSQERTGGNYEQYF
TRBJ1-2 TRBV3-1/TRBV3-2 CASSQGNSGYTF
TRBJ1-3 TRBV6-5 CASSLGGVSGNTIYF
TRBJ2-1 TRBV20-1 CSADTYNEQFF
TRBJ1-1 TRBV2 CASSEAVAMNTEAFF
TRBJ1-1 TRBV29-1 CSVERGMNTEAFF
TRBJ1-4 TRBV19 CASSIRDGSEKLFF
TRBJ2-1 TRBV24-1 CATSGAAGGEQFF
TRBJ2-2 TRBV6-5 CASSYLAGGPPGELFF
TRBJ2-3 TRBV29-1 CSGQLTDTQYF
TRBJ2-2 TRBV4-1 CASSHPSPLNVGGGNTGELFF
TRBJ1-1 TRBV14 CASSLQENTEAFF